This T cell receptor beta chain was sequenced for a study of early T cells in non-severe SARS-CoV-2 infection. TCRdb independently ran MiXCR on the 5' RACE reads; one entry per CDR3 protein. The table shows around 84,000 distinct CDR3 sequences, with roughly an eighth occurring only once. This clonotype was picked up a small number of times. V was shortened by 4 bases and J by 4 bases, with 16 bases between the two germline ends. From germline, CDR1 is MGHRA and CDR2 YSYEKL. The CDR3 is 15 amino acids. The receptor was isolated from an adult who was a healthcare worker with PCR-confirmed SARS-CoV-2 infection or an uninfected control (not recorded which). Sample: whole blood. The chain uses TRBV4-1 and TRBJ1-1; D is possibly TRBD1 (6 bases). This chain's CDR3 is CASSPRDRSGTEAFF. In nucleotides, the CDR3 is TGCGCCAGCAGCCCAAGAGACAGGTCGGGCACTGAAGCTTTCTTT.